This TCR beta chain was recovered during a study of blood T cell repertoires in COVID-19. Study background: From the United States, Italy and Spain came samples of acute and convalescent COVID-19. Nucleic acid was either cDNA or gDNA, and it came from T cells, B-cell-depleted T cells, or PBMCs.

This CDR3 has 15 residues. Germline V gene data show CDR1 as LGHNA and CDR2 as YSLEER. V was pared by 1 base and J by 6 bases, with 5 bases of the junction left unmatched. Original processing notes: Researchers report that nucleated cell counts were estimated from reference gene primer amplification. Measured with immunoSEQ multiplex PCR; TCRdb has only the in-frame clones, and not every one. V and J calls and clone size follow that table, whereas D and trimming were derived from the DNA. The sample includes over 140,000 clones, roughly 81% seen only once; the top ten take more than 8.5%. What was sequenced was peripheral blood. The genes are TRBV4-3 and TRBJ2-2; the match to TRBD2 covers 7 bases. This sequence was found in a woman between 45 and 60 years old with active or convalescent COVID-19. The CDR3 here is CASSQGLAMAGELFF. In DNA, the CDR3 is TGCGCCAGCAGCCAAGGACTAGCTATGGCCGGGGAGCTGTTTTTT.